This is a list of T cell receptor beta chains from one sample in a study of identical twins. MiXCR, applied by TCRdb to the 5' RACE reads, yields one record per CDR3 protein. The profile covers 1.5 million or so distinct CDR3 sequences, with roughly 35% appearing a single time and approximately 0.29% taken by the ten largest. Sequenced input: cord blood. The origin of the receptors is a newborn girl in good health. Each CDR3 is given with its conserved first and last residue. The D gene is left open where the match is weak. For some rows the clone size is stated as once, few or many, or as a class when expanded; others skip it.

>-|-|TRBJ1-2|TRBV20-1
TGCAGTGCGGGCAAAAACTATGGCTACACCTTC
CSAGKNYGYTF
>-|-|TRBJ1-1|TRBV30
TGTGCCTGGAGTTGGAAGGCGAACACTGAAGCTTTCTTT
CAWSWKANTEAFF
>-|-|TRBJ2-3|TRBV14
TGTGCCAGCAGCCAAGGTTGGGCAAGCACAGGTACGCAGTATTTT
CASSQGWASTGTQYF
>-|TRBD2|TRBJ2-7|TRBV28
TGTGCCAGCAGCACCCGACAGGGACTAGCGAATGAGCAGTACTTC
CASSTRQGLANEQYF
>-|TRBD2|TRBJ2-3|TRBV7-9
TGTGCCAGCAGCTCCCGACTAGCGGGGGGTTATACGCAGTATTTT
CASSSRLAGGYTQYF
>few|TRBD1|TRBJ2-7|TRBV5-1
TGCGCCAGCAGCTTGACCGGGACAGGGGGGTTCGAGCAGTACTTC
CASSLTGTGGFEQYF
>many|TRBD1|TRBJ2-7|TRBV12-3/TRBV12-4
TGCGCCAGCAGCTTGACAGGGGGCTCCTACGAGCAGTACTTC
CASSLTGGSYEQYF
>-|TRBD1|TRBJ2-3|TRBV20-1
TGCAGTGCTTGGGGACAGGGGCCCCCACAGGAGGCGCAGTATTTT
CSAWGQGPPQEAQYF
>few|-|TRBJ2-5|TRBV20-1
TGCAGTGCTAGAGATGATGGGAAGGGGCAAGAGACCCAGTACTTC
CSARDDGKGQETQYF
>-|-|TRBJ2-7|TRBV20-1
TGCAGTGCTAGAAATGGACTTCACCACTCCTACAATGAGCAGTACTTC
CSARNGLHHSYNEQYF
>many|TRBD1|TRBJ1-2|TRBV29-1
TGCAGCGTTGAAGTCCGGACAGGGAATTTTTATGGCTACACCTTC
CSVEVRTGNFYGYTF
>-|TRBD1|TRBJ2-3|TRBV2
TGTGCCAGCAGGGAGGACAGGGACAGCACAGATACGCAGTATTTT
CASREDRDSTDTQYF
>-|TRBD2|TRBJ2-7|TRBV20-1
TGCAGTGCTAGAGATCAAGGAGCGGGGGGGACCTACGAGCAGTACTTC
CSARDQGAGGTYEQYF
>-|TRBD2|TRBJ2-3|TRBV5-1
TGCGCCAGCAGCCTTGGGACTAGGGTCCCTGGAACAGATACGCAGTATTTT
CASSLGTRVPGTDTQYF
>few|-|TRBJ2-3|TRBV5-1
TGCGCCAGCAGCAGATTTGGGACAGATACGCAGTATTTT
CASSRFGTDTQYF
>-|-|TRBJ2-7|TRBV7-2
TGTGCCAGCAGCTTACCGGGCGGATTCGACGAGCAGTACTTC
CASSLPGGFDEQYF
>-|-|TRBJ2-7|TRBV18
TGTGCCAGCTCAAGGGGAGGTCCGAATGAGCAGTACTTC
CASSRGGPNEQYF
>-|TRBD1|TRBJ2-2|TRBV12-3/TRBV12-4
TGTGCCAGCACCAGACAGGGGGGATTCGCCGGGGAGCTGTTTTTT
CASTRQGGFAGELFF
>many|-|TRBJ1-2|TRBV10-3
TGTGCCATCAGTGACACCCTCTCCTTTAACTATGGCTACACCTTC
CAISDTLSFNYGYTF
>-|TRBD1|TRBJ2-5|TRBV27
TGTGCCAGCAGTTTATTGGACAGGGAGACCCAGTACTTC
CASSLLDRETQYF
>many|-|TRBJ2-3|TRBV14
TGTGCCAGCAGCGCCTTCACAGATACGCAGTATTTT
CASSAFTDTQYF
>-|-|TRBJ2-1|TRBV20-1
TGCAGTGCTAGACGTCAGGGGGGGAATGAGCAGTTCTTC
CSARRQGGNEQFF
>few|TRBD2|TRBJ2-3|TRBV7-2
TGTGCCAGCAGCATCGGGACTAGCGGTTCAGATACGCAGTATTTT
CASSIGTSGSDTQYF